Listed below are T cell receptor beta chains from one sample, sequenced in a study of T cell responses to AZD1222 COVID-19 vaccine. Generated by immunoSEQ multiplex PCR, the TCRdb table keeps only in-frame clones and is missing some. The sample lists tens of thousands of clones; approximately 90% were seen once. Here the sequenced sample was peripheral blood, taken 28 days after the second AZD1222 dose. These receptors all stem from an adult who received the AZD1222 COVID-19 vaccine. Each CDR3 is given with its conserved first and last residue. The D gene is left open where the match is weak. Clone size is given for some rows only: seen once, a few or many times, or a class if the clone is expanded.

>TRBD1|TRBV6-5|TRBJ2-1|once
TGTGCCAGCAGTCGGGACAGGGGGCTGAGAAATGAGCAGTTCTTC
CASSRDRGLRNEQFF
>-|TRBV5-1|TRBJ2-3|-
TGCGCCAGCAGCGGAGTGGTCCTCCCCACAGATACGCAGTATTTT
CASSGVVLPTDTQYF
>-|TRBV13|TRBJ1-1|-
TGTGCCAGCAGCTTAGTGGGTACTGAAGCTTTCTTT
CASSLVGTEAFF
>-|TRBV4-1|TRBJ2-1|-
TGCGCCAGCAGCCAAGATAGGCAAGAGCAGTTCTTC
CASSQDRQEQFF
>-|TRBV29-1|TRBJ2-7|-
TGCAGCGTTGAAGTAGGCTACGAGCAGTACTTC
CSVEVGYEQYF
>-|TRBV29-1|TRBJ1-1|-
TGCAGCGTTCTGGGGACGAACACTGAAGCTTTCTTT
CSVLGTNTEAFF
>-|TRBV12-3/TRBV12-4|TRBJ2-1|-
TGTGCCAGCAGTTTCGGGCCCGGTGAGCAGTTCTTC
CASSFGPGEQFF
>-|TRBV5-1|TRBJ1-6|-
TGCGCCAGCAGCTCCTCGACAGACCTTTTTTATAATTCACCCCTCCACTTT
CASSSSTDLFYNSPLHF
>TRBD2|TRBV5-4|TRBJ2-1|-
TGTGCCAGCAGCTTGGCCTCGCGGGGGGGCTACAATGAGCAGTTCTTC
CASSLASRGGYNEQFF
>TRBD1|TRBV19|TRBJ2-2|few
TGTGCCAGTATAGACAGGGGGGTCACCGGGGAGCTGTTTTTT
CASIDRGVTGELFF
>TRBD1|TRBV28|TRBJ1-2|few
TGTGCCAGCAGCTCAGGACAGGGTGTCTTTGGCTACACCTTC
CASSSGQGVFGYTF
>TRBD2|TRBV5-1|TRBJ2-5|-
TGCGCCAGCAGGAGTAGCGGGGGCCAAGAGACCCAGTACTTC
CASRSSGGQETQYF
>-|TRBV9|TRBJ1-1|-
TGTGCCAGCAGCGTATCACAGACACCCAGTTCAGAAGCTTTCTTT
CASSVSQTPSSEAFF
>-|TRBV7-7|TRBJ1-6|-
TGTGCCAGCAGCTTAGCACCGGATTCACCCCTCCACTTT
CASSLAPDSPLHF
>TRBD2|TRBV3-1/TRBV3-2|TRBJ2-1|once
TGTGCCAGCAGCCAAGGCTCGGAAGGGGCGGGGGACCCTCGACAGTTCTTC
CASSQGSEGAGDPRQFF
>TRBD1|TRBV27|TRBJ1-5|-
TGTGCCAGCAGCCTACAGGGGTCAGGGCAGCCCCAGCATTTT
CASSLQGSGQPQHF
>TRBD1|TRBV7-3|TRBJ1-2|-
TGTGCCAGCAGTCCGCCCCCTAGGGGACAGGAGTATTCTAACTATGGCTACACCTTC
CASSPPPRGQEYSNYGYTF
>-|TRBV4-2|TRBJ2-7|-
TGTGCCAGCAGCCAAGAGGGTAACCTGTACGAGCAGTACTTC
CASSQEGNLYEQYF
>-|TRBV7-7|TRBJ2-7|-
TGTGCCAGCAGCCCCCCCGTGGAAACCGTCTGCTACGAGCAGTACTTC
CASSPPVETVCYEQYF
>-|TRBV10-3|TRBJ1-4|-
TGTGCCATCAGTGAGTCTGGGGGCAGAGGGAATGAAAAACTGTTTTTT
CAISESGGRGNEKLFF
>TRBD1|TRBV7-8|TRBJ1-2|-
TGTGCCAGCAGCGAACATGCTACAGGGGGCGAGGGCTATGGCTACACCTTC
CASSEHATGGEGYGYTF
>-|TRBV6-6|TRBJ1-2|-
TGTGCCAGCAGCCCCGGTGACTCGGGGGCCTCAGTTGGCTACACCTTC
CASSPGDSGASVGYTF
>-|TRBV18|TRBJ1-2|-
TGTGCCAGCTCACCTCAGGGGATACAATACCCAGACAGCTATGGCTACACCTTC
CASSPQGIQYPDSYGYTF
>-|TRBV9|TRBJ1-3|once
TGTGCCAGCAGCGTAGGACCGGGTCCCTCTGGAAACACCATATATTTT
CASSVGPGPSGNTIYF
>-|TRBV11-3|TRBJ1-1|-
TGTGCCAGCAGCTTCGAGGGGGAGGTTTTCTTT
CASSFEGEVFF
>-|TRBV27|TRBJ1-5|-
TGTGCCAGCAGTCCCACTCTTAGGGATCGCAATCAGCCCCAGCATTTT
CASSPTLRDRNQPQHF
>-|TRBV4-3|TRBJ1-2|once
TGCGCCAGCAGCCAAGAAAGGGCGGGGAACTATGGCTACACCTTC
CASSQERAGNYGYTF
>-|TRBV7-2|TRBJ1-5|-
TGTGCCAGCAGCTTAGGTGGGGGTATGAATCAGCCCCAGCATTTT
CASSLGGGMNQPQHF
>-|TRBV28|TRBJ1-4|-
TGTGCCAGCAGTTTGTCTGCAGCGGCAATGAGGGTGGAAAAACTGTTTTTT
CASSLSAAAMRVEKLFF
>-|TRBV7-2|TRBJ1-1|-
TGTGCCAGCAGCTTAAGTACAGGGTCGGGCACTGAAGCTTTCTTT
CASSLSTGSGTEAFF
>TRBD1|TRBV7-2|TRBJ1-4|-
TGTGCCAGCAGCTGGACAGGGCGGAATGAAAAACTGTTTTTT
CASSWTGRNEKLFF
>TRBD1|TRBV28|TRBJ1-2|-
TGTGCCAGCAGCCCCGGGACAGGCCCCTTTATGGGCTATGGCTACACCTTC
CASSPGTGPFMGYGYTF
>-|TRBV15|TRBJ2-2|few
TGTGCCACCAGCAGACGCGGGGAAACCGGGGAGCTGTTTTTT
CATSRRGETGELFF
>-|TRBV6-4|TRBJ1-1|-
TGTGCCAGCAGTGACCTAGTATCAGCCACTGAAGCTTTCTTT
CASSDLVSATEAFF
>-|TRBV5-6|TRBJ1-5|once
TGTGCCAGCAATCTATGGAGCGCAAATCAGCCCCAGCATTTT
CASNLWSANQPQHF
>TRBD2|TRBV19|TRBJ2-1|-
TGTGCCAGTACCCAATGGGGGCGGGGGGCCGGCAATGAGCAGTTCTTC
CASTQWGRGAGNEQFF
>TRBD1|TRBV18|TRBJ1-3|-
TGTGCCAGCTCACCAATAACAGGGGTACCCTCTGGAAACACCATATATTTT
CASSPITGVPSGNTIYF
>-|TRBV28|TRBJ1-1|-
TGTGCCAGCAGTTTTACAGGGACCACTGAAGCTTTCTTT
CASSFTGTTEAFF
>TRBD1|TRBV5-1|TRBJ1-4|-
TGCGCCAGCAGCACCGGGACAGGGTCTGGAACTAATGAAAAACTGTTTTTT
CASSTGTGSGTNEKLFF
>TRBD1|TRBV6-2/TRBV6-3|TRBJ1-4|-
TGTGCCAGCAGTTTGGGACAGGCCGGAAAACTGTTTTTT
CASSLGQAGKLFF
>TRBD2|TRBV5-1|TRBJ2-3|-
TGCGCCAGCAGCTTCCGGACTAGCGAGGCCACAGATACGCAGTATTTT
CASSFRTSEATDTQYF
>TRBD1|TRBV6-4|TRBJ1-3|-
TGTGCCAGCAGTGCACAGGGGGGAGAAGGAAACACCATATATTTT
CASSAQGGEGNTIYF
>-|TRBV7-9|TRBJ1-4|-
TGTGCCAGCAGCCCTCGCGGGGGGGAGGAAAAACTGTTTTTT
CASSPRGGEEKLFF
>TRBD1|TRBV7-2|TRBJ2-1|-
TGTGCCAGCAGCTTAGCACCGTACCGGGACAGGGGGCACAATGAGCAGTTCTTC
CASSLAPYRDRGHNEQFF
>-|TRBV19|TRBJ1-5|-
TGTGCCAGTAGTATGAGGCAGGGACCCCAGCATTTT
CASSMRQGPQHF
>-|TRBV7-9|TRBJ1-2|-
TGTGCCAGCAGCTTAGGTGGGGCCAGAGGGTTCAATGGCTACACCTTC
CASSLGGARGFNGYTF
>TRBD1|TRBV25-1|TRBJ1-5|-
TGTGCCAGGTATACCGGGGGGACAGGGTCTCAGCCCCAGCATTTT
CARYTGGTGSQPQHF